Presented here are 31 T cell receptor beta chains from one specimen sequenced in a study of graft-versus-host responses after intestinal transplantation. Profiling relied on immunoSEQ multiplex PCR, and the TCRdb table lists in-frame clones only, not all of them. The repertoire includes over 5,000 clones, about a quarter of them detected once, and about 3.1% sits in the top ten. Sequences were derived from alloreactive CD4+ T cells from a mixed lymphocyte reaction culture, sampled before transplantation. Noted subset: CFSE-low proliferating T cells sorted from roughly 6-day pre-transplant mixed lymphocyte reaction (GvH or HvG direction). The receptors were gathered from a human patient who was an organ donor for intestinal transplantation.

The chain uses TRBV10-3 and TRBJ1-1; 9 bases match TRBD1. The CDR3 is made up of 15 amino acids. Looked up from germline, CDR1 is ENHRY and CDR2 is SYGVKD. The J segment lost 1 base and the V segment lost 3 bases, leaving 3 bases of the junction unmatched. DNA of the CDR3: TGTGCCATCAGTGATAAGGGACAGGGGAACACTGAAGCTTTCTTT. It is translated as CAISDKGQGNTEAFF.

A few counts support this clone. The chain couples TRBV6-5 to TRBJ2-7, with 11 bases that match TRBD2. Germline CDR1 reads MNHEY; CDR2 reads SVGAGI. V was clipped by 7 bases and J by 3 bases; unmatched bases: 8. This CDR3 has 15 residues. DNA of the CDR3: TGTGCCAGCATTGGCCCGGGACTAGCGGTCTACGAGCAGTACTTC. Protein sequence: CASIGPGLAVYEQYF.

V and J are TRBV5-1 and TRBJ2-5; D is undetermined. In germline, CDR1 is SGHRS, CDR2 YFSETQ. Trimming pared 7 bases from V and 5 bases from J, leaving 9 bases between. This CDR3 contains 11 residues. The CDR3 region is CASSSVETQYF. Written as DNA, the CDR3 is TGCGCCAGCTCGAGCGTCGAGACCCAGTACTTC.

The sample holds a few counts of this clone. The rearrangement links TRBV30 to TRBJ2-3; 7 positions match TRBD1. The V and J ends lost 0 bases and 0 bases, in that order; junction bases with no gene match: 3. Germline V lookup: CDR1 GTSNPN, CDR2 SVGIG (reference sequence). This CDR3 contains 15 residues. The CDR3 DNA follows: TGTGCCTGGAGTGTACGCAGGGGGAGCACAGATACGCAGTATTTT. As protein: CAWSVRRGSTDTQYF. Full variable domain (outside the CDR3, taken from reference TRBV30 and TRBJ2-3): SQTIHQWPATLVQPVGSPLSLECTVEGTSNPNLYWYRQAAGRGLQLLFYSVGIGQISSEVPQNLSASRPQDRQFILSSKKLLLSDSGFYLCAWSVRRGSTDTQYFGPGTRLTVL.

This clone is categorized as medium-sized. J is TRBJ1-2 and V is TRBV5-4; 9 bases are shared with TRBD1. Germline values: CDR1 SGHNT, CDR2 YYREEE (reference sequence). With 2 bases clipped from V and 1 base from J, the junction kept 12 bases outside the gene matches. The CDR3 extends over 18 amino acids. CDR3: CASSLGVVPGQGNYGYTF. The CDR3 bases are TGTGCCAGCAGCTTAGGGGTCGTACCGGGACAGGGTAACTATGGCTACACCTTC.

The J gene is TRBJ2-5, the V gene TRBV27; TRBD2 aligns across 7 bases. The ends lost 6 bases at V and 4 bases at J; junction bases unmatched: 17. Per the germline V gene, CDR1 is MNHEY and CDR2 is SMNVEV (reference sequence). The CDR3 is made up of 17 amino acids. The CDR3 DNA follows: TGTGCCAGCAGGCGGACGAAATGGCGGGAGAATGGAGAGACCCAGTACTTC. Its protein is CASRRTKWRENGETQYF.

This clone is termed medium-sized. V usage is TRBV6-4 and J usage is TRBJ1-1; 7 bases fit TRBD1. Trimming cost V 5 bases and J 0 bases; bases outside gene matches: 3. Germline V lookup: CDR1 MRHNA, CDR2 SNTAGT. The CDR3 is 14 residues long. The CDR3 bases are TGTGCCAGCAGTCGGGACAGTTTGAACACTGAAGCTTTCTTT. Its translation is CASSRDSLNTEAFF.

The table lists this clone with many counts. The chain employs TRBV5-1 and TRBJ2-7; 8 nucleotides agree with TRBD1. In germline, CDR1 is SGHRS, CDR2 YFSETQ. This CDR3 spans 14 amino acids. V lost 5 bases, J lost 3 bases, and 7 bases stayed unmatched. The CDR3 DNA sequence: TGCGCCAGCAGGAAGGACAGGGTTAGCTACGAGCAGTACTTC. Protein: CASRKDRVSYEQYF. The variable domain in full, completed from reference TRBV5-1 and TRBJ2-7, reads KAGVTQTPRYLIKTRGQQVTLSCSPISGHRSVSWYQQTPGQGLQFLFEYFSETQRNKGNFPGRFSGRQFSNSRSEMNVSTLELGDSALYLCASRKDRVSYEQYFGPGTRLTVT.

This chain uses TRBV4-1 with TRBJ2-3; TRBD1 might be the D (5 bases). The V gene's germline CDR1 is MGHRA and CDR2 YSYEKL. Trimming removed 0 bases at V and 4 bases at J, with 11 bases between. The CDR3 totals 15 residues. The CDR3 DNA sequence: TGCGCCAGCAGCCAAGAGGACACCTCTGCAGATACGCAGTATTTT. Its protein product is CASSQEDTSADTQYF.

The chain has TRBV6-5 and TRBJ2-7; D might be TRBD1 (6 bases). There are 12 residues in the CDR3. V shed 5 bases and J shed 4 bases, with 9 bases lying between them. CDR1 and CDR2 from the germline V gene are MNHEY and SVGAGI. CDR3 region: CASSDRLYEQYF. As DNA, the CDR3 is TGTGCCAGCAGTGACAGGTTATACGAGCAGTACTTC.

This clone was seen only a few times. The J gene is TRBJ2-7, the V gene TRBV11-2, with D perhaps matching TRBD2 (5 bases). The CDR3 runs to 13 residues. Per germline, CDR1 SGHAT and CDR2 FQNNGV. Between the trimmed V and J ends, which lost 5 bases and 9 bases, there was a span of 17 bases. CDR3 protein: CASSLGAARRQYF. The CDR3 DNA sequence: TGTGCCAGCAGCCTTGGAGCGGCCCGGCGGCAGTACTTC. The entire variable domain, with the rest obtained from reference TRBV11-2 and TRBJ2-7, is as follows: EAGVAQSPRYKIIEKRQSVAFWCNPISGHATLYWYQQILGQGPKLLIQFQNNGVVDDSQLPKDRFSAERLKGVDSTLKIQPAKLEDSAVYLCASSLGAARRQYFGPGTRLTVT.

The genes are TRBV7-6 and TRBJ2-3; perhaps TRBD2 as D (6 bases). There are 16 residues in the CDR3. Germline CDR1 and CDR2: SGHVS and FNYEAQ. V lost 1 base to trimming and J lost 3 bases, with 14 bases between them. In DNA, the CDR3 is TGTGCCAGCAGCTTAGGACCGGGACTCTTGACAGATACGCAGTATTTT. This translates into CASSLGPGLLTDTQYF.

J is TRBJ2-2 and V is TRBV5-1; 10 nucleotides match TRBD1. Germline V gene data show CDR1 as SGHRS and CDR2 as YFSETQ. With 6 bases clipped from V and 5 bases from J, the junction kept 7 bases outside the gene matches. CDR3 size: 15 residues. The CDR3 DNA reads as TGCGCCAGCAACCCATGGACAGGGGGGACCGGGGAGCTGTTTTTT. It is translated as CASNPWTGGTGELFF.

The chain joins TRBV6-1 to TRBJ1-2; possible D gene TRBD1, 5 bases. The CDR3 is 12 amino acids. CDR1 and CDR2 from the germline V gene are MNHNS and SASEGT. Trimming pared 8 bases from V and 5 bases from J, leaving 12 bases between. CDR3 nucleotides: TGTGCCAGCGGGAGGGGTGGATATGGCTACACCTTC. Translation: CASGRGGYGYTF.

This clone was counted a few times. The chain couples TRBV6-6 to TRBJ1-1; D is unclear. Germline CDR1 reads MNHNY; CDR2 reads SVGAGI (reference sequence). Trimming removed 5 bases at V and 11 bases at J, with 12 bases between. The CDR3 is made up of 11 amino acids. CDR3 bases: TGTGCCAGCAGTGAGGCCATGACCGCTTTCTTT. It specifies CASSEAMTAFF.

This clone is judged medium-sized. The gene calls are TRBV5-6 and TRBJ2-2; no definite D call. The CDR3 runs 13 residues. The germline V and J ends were trimmed by 5 bases and 7 bases, with 12 bases remaining between them. CDR1 SGHDT and CDR2 YYEEEE come from the germline V gene. The CDR3 nucleotides are TGTGCCAGCAGTTGGGCCATATACGGGGAGCTGTTTTTT. Its translation is CASSWAIYGELFF. The variable domain in full, completed from reference TRBV5-6 and TRBJ2-2, reads DAGVTQSPTHLIKTRGQQVTLRCSPKSGHDTVSWYQQALGQGPQFIFQYYEEEERQRGNFPDRFSGHQFPNYSSELNVNALLLGDSALYLCASSWAIYGELFFGEGSRLTVL.

This clone counts as medium-sized (0.01 to 0.1%). In DNA, the CDR3 is TGTGCCAGCAGCTTTGGGGGGATGAACACTGAAGCTTTCTTT. As protein: CASSFGGMNTEAFF. This chain uses TRBV7-3 with TRBJ1-1; D is perhaps TRBD1 (5 bases). Trimming cost V 3 bases and J 0 bases, with 8 bases left between them. The CDR3 is 14 residues long. Germline CDR1 reads SGHTA; CDR2 reads FQGTGA.

This chain joins TRBV6-1 and TRBJ1-4; tentatively, D is TRBD1 (6 bases). This CDR3 is 13 amino acids long. The V gene lost 6 bases and the J gene lost 4 bases, with 9 bases spanning the gap. Per the germline V gene, CDR1 is MNHNS and CDR2 is SASEGT. The CDR3 here is CASRRQVNEKLFF. The CDR3 DNA reads TGTGCCAGCAGGAGACAGGTTAATGAAAAACTGTTTTTT.

The chain has TRBV25-1 and TRBJ2-6; TRBD1 might be the D (6 bases). The CDR3 extends over 17 amino acids. Germline V gene lookup returns CDR1 MGHDK and CDR2 SYGVNS. V gave up 6 bases and J gave up 6 bases, with 21 bases separating them. CDR3 nucleotides: TGTGCCAGCAGCCCCCGGGACATGGTCCTAGAGGCCAACGTCCTGACTTTC. Protein sequence: CASSPRDMVLEANVLTF. The full variable domain, rest sourced from reference TRBV25-1 and TRBJ2-6, is EADIYQTPRYLVIGTGKKITLECSQTMGHDKMYWYQQDPGMELHLIHYSYGVNSTEKGDLSSESTVSRIRTEHFPLTLESARPSHTSQYLCASSPRDMVLEANVLTFGAGSRLTVL.

This sequence joins TRBV4-2 and TRBJ1-5; perhaps TRBD1 as D (5 bases). This CDR3 spans 13 amino acids. The germline gives CDR1 LGHNA, CDR2 YNFKEQ. The V and J ends lost 5 bases and 4 bases respectively, with 9 bases between them. The CDR3 DNA is TGTGCCAGCAGCTTGGACAAAAATCAGCCCCAGCATTTT. Its protein product is CASSLDKNQPQHF.

The rearrangement uses TRBV4-1 and TRBJ2-3; 9 bases map to TRBD2. Losses at the gene ends were 10 bases for V and 1 base for J; bases not matched to a gene: 9. The CDR3 runs to 15 residues. Germline-derived CDR1 and CDR2 are MGHRA and YSYEKL. The CDR3 spells CATGLGGGGTDTQYF. As DNA, the CDR3 is TGCGCCACCGGACTGGGCGGGGGGGGCACAGATACGCAGTATTTT.

Here the CDR3 DNA reads TGTGCCAGCAGCTTAGAAGGGGGCGCCCCCGAAGCTTTCTTT. This sequence encodes CASSLEGGAPEAFF. V gene TRBV7-2 combines with J gene TRBJ1-1, with TRBD1 identical over 7 bases. The CDR3 length is 14 residues. V lost 1 base, J lost 8 bases, and 7 bases stayed unmatched. The germline CDR1 and CDR2 sequences are SGHTA and FQGNSA. Based on the CDR3 plus reference TRBV7-2 and TRBJ1-1, the full variable domain is GAGVSQSPSNKVTEKGKDVELRCDPISGHTALYWYRQSLGQGLEFLIYFQGNSAPDKSGLPSDRFSAERTGGSVSTLTIQRTQQEDSAVYLCASSLEGGAPEAFFGQGTRLTVV.

The chain is built from TRBV6-1 and TRBJ1-5, with D possibly matching TRBD1 (5 bases). The germline V gene has CDR1 MNHNS and CDR2 SASEGT. Trimming took off 6 bases at V and 2 bases at J, with 8 bases between the two ends. The CDR3 runs to 13 residues. The CDR3 is CASSRDRNQPQHF. As DNA, the CDR3 is TGTGCCAGCAGCAGGGATCGCAATCAGCCCCAGCATTTT.

This clone is medium-sized. The CDR3 reads CASSDFQGATGELFF. CDR3 sequence (DNA): TGTGCCAGCAGTGATTTCCAGGGGGCCACCGGGGAGCTGTTTTTT. The rearrangement links TRBV2 to TRBJ2-2; 8 bases fit TRBD1. With V trimmed by 3 bases and J by 4 bases, 4 bases remained unmatched. The CDR3 sequence is 15 residues long. Germline V CDR1 and CDR2: SNHLY, FYNNEI.

This clone was detected only a few times. The CDR3 region has the DNA TGTGCCAGCAATCGGGTCGGGGGGGCCTCCTACGAGCAGTACTTC. It yields the protein CASNRVGGASYEQYF. The J gene is TRBJ2-7, the V gene TRBV2; 8 bases map to TRBD2. V gave up 7 bases and J gave up 0 bases; unmatched junction bases: 8. The CDR3 has 15 residues. CDR1 is SNHLY, CDR2 FYNNEI, per germline.

The chain recombines TRBV30 with TRBJ2-7, with D possibly TRBD1 on 6 matching bases. The CDR3 totals 15 residues. The V gene lost 1 base and the J gene lost 5 bases, with 18 bases spanning the gap. Germline V CDR1 and CDR2: GTSNPN, SVGIG (reference sequence). The CDR3, as DNA: TGTGCCTGGAGTGCCGGGACACCGGGTTACCACGAGCAGTACTTC. Protein: CAWSAGTPGYHEQYF.

By frequency in the sample, this clone is medium-sized. The rearrangement joins TRBV15 to TRBJ2-2; D gene ambiguous. CDR1 and CDR2 (germline): LNHNV, YYDKDF (reference sequence). V dropped 5 bases and J dropped 4 bases, with 14 bases sitting between them. The CDR3 has 15 residues. Here the CDR3 reads CATSRNGVATGELFF. Here the CDR3 DNA reads TGTGCCACCAGCCGAAACGGTGTAGCCACCGGGGAGCTGTTTTTT. Looking up the rest from reference TRBV15 and TRBJ2-2 gives the full variable domain: DAMVIQNPRYQVTQFGKPVTLSCSQTLNHNVMYWYQQKSSQAPKLLFHYYDKDFNNEADTPDNFQSRRPNTSFCFLDIRSPGLGDTAMYLCATSRNGVATGELFFGEGSRLTVL.

This clone was counted between two and nine times. The chain recombines TRBV29-1 with TRBJ1-5, with D unclear. This CDR3 comprises 10 residues. V was clipped by 3 bases and J by 6 bases, with 3 bases between them. Germline loops: CDR1 SQVTM, CDR2 ANQGSEA. The CDR3 loop reads CSVERQPQHF. The CDR3, as DNA: TGCAGCGTTGAGCGTCAGCCCCAGCATTTT.

This clone has only a few counts. This rearrangement joins TRBV5-1 to TRBJ2-3; D ambiguous. The germline V and J ends were trimmed by 0 bases and 5 bases, with 13 bases remaining between them. There are 15 residues in the CDR3. Germline values: CDR1 SGHRS, CDR2 YFSETQ. The CDR3 sequence: CASSLGWAAQDTQYF. Here the CDR3 DNA reads TGCGCCAGCAGCTTGGGTTGGGCAGCTCAAGATACGCAGTATTTT.

V usage is TRBV19 and J usage is TRBJ1-5, with D tentatively TRBD1 (5 bases). V was shortened by 6 bases and J by 9 bases, with 12 bases between the two germline ends. Germline CDR1 reads LNHDA; CDR2 reads SQIVND (reference sequence). The CDR3 consists of 12 residues. This CDR3 is CASSGGGTPQHF. In DNA form, the CDR3 reads TGTGCCAGTAGCGGGGGGGGGACGCCCCAGCATTTT.

The V call is TRBV5-6, the J call TRBJ2-7, with TRBD2 matching over 7 bases. Looked up from germline, CDR1 is SGHDT and CDR2 is YYEEEE. This CDR3 has 13 residues. The trim removed 3 bases at V and 7 bases at J, leaving 7 bases unmatched. CDR3: CASSSELGGEQYF. Here the CDR3 DNA reads TGTGCCAGCAGCTCTGAATTGGGGGGGGAGCAGTACTTC.